The source of this T cell receptor (beta chain) is a study of graft-versus-host responses after intestinal transplantation (dated by TCRdb to the early 2020s). The study in broad terms: The transplants that recipients received were multivisceral, liver-intestinal, or isolated intestinal. Graft-versus-host and host-versus-graft alloreactive T cell clones were tracked in the graft, circulation and bone marrow after intestinal transplantation using bulk TCR-beta CDR3 sequencing. Donor T cell macrochimerism was defined as a peak of at least 4% donor T cells among recipient peripheral blood mononuclear cells. To identify alloreactive clones, pre-transplant mixed lymphocyte reaction products were sequenced and compared with unstimulated pre-transplant donor and recipient T cells. The cohort enrolled 24 intestinal transplant recipients, one of whom was a retransplant, and a few patients without pretransplant specimens were excluded. Samples from three later patients were sequenced in-house on an Illumina MiSeq with MiXCR processing rather than by the commercial service. All recipients received anti-thymocyte globulin induction followed by maintenance tacrolimus and steroids for 3 to 4 years. Paper-wide results and their limitations: Conclusions were limited by the relatively low number and heterogeneity of intestinal transplant patients. GvH clones were detected in recipient bone marrow, and some appeared earlier in ileal mucosa or blood, consistent with an intestinal mucosal origin. Early after transplant, peak levels of circulating GvH clones were found to be associated with declines in HvG clones. Patients with donor T cell macrochimerism had high GvH to HvG T cell clonal ratios in their allografts.

The germline V gene supplies CDR1 SNHLY and CDR2 FYNNEI. There are 15 amino acids in the CDR3, from cysteine to phenylalanine inclusive. Just CDR3 DNA is preserved here, 45 bases in frame from base 1. The V end gives up 3 bases and the J end 5 bases, leaving 7 bases in the junction not matched to a gene. The library was generated by the immunoSEQ multiplex PCR assay. For most patients, genomic DNA was isolated with the Qiagen DNeasy Blood and Tissue Kit and shipped frozen to Adaptive Biotechnologies for TCR sequencing. For most patients, genomic DNA was subjected to high-throughput TCR-beta CDR3 sequencing by Adaptive Biotechnologies. The authors' analysis ran thus. TCR sequencing data were retrieved from Adaptive's ImmunoSEQ software for about 17 patients, whereas three other patients were processed with MiXCR and VDJtools. To correct CD4 versus CD8 sorting errors, sequences present in both subsets at a frequency ratio below 5:1 were removed. CDR3 nucleotide sequences shared by donor and recipient were removed because the origin of these sequences could not be assigned. To be classed as alloreactive, a clone needed at least 2-fold expansion over unstimulated cells and a minimum CFSE-low frequency of 0.002% (template counts) or 0.001% (read counts). Clones detected in sequenced pre-transplant spleen, lymph node, or MLR CFSE-low populations of the donor or recipient were defined as mappable. Cumulative frequency of alloreactive clones was calculated as a percentage of all sequences weighted by copy number. Entries here come from immuneACCESS through TCRdb and include only in-frame sequences with V and J called. Some clones fail to appear in such tables; in the studies checked, an unresolved V gene covers under half of the shortfall, and the cause of the remainder is unknown. Clone size and the V and J calls come from that table; the DNA yielded D and trimming. Across this sample there are fewer than 110,000 clones, with approximately 90% seen only once. The leading ten clones occupy about 0.73% of the sample.

With regard to this clone: No cognate antigen has been identified for it. Base qualities are not recorded, but no much larger clone differs from it by a single base.

In light of the paper, this sample's time point label describes: cells obtained before transplantation from donor or recipient. CD3+CD4+ and CD3+CD8+ populations were FACS-sorted from unstimulated pre-transplant donor and recipient cells taken from spleen or lymph nodes. The V gene is TRBV2 and the J gene is TRBJ2-1, with 7 middle bases fitting TRBD2. The sequences come from unstimulated CD4+ T cells sorted from spleen or lymph node cells, collected before transplant. The source is a human donor who was the organ donor for an intestinal transplant. The nucleotide sequence is given as TGTGCCAGCAGTGATCGGTCTAGCGGCAACAATGAGCAGTTCTTC. It specifies CASSDRSSGNNEQFF.